The T cell receptor beta chain under discussion was sequenced for a study of CD8+ T cells in alopecia areata. Study-wide results and caveats: Tofacitinib delivered significant drops in scalp clonality and in expanded CD8+ clones among the top 100. Scalp data also include sequences from resident alphabeta T cells of normal skin. Many of the expanded lesional clones endured in scalp and blood while on tofacitinib. Uncertainty about whether baseline CD8+ expansion is linked to response remains, with one nonresponder.

A word on this clone: What it binds is unknown.

Germline V lookup: CDR1 SNHLY, CDR2 FYNNEI. This CDR3 region has 15 residues. Trimming removed 4 bases at V and 5 bases at J, with 18 bases between. Extracted RNA was reverse transcribed, and the resulting cDNA served as sequencing template. Only in-frame clones appear in the TCRdb table, and some are missing; sequencing was by immunoSEQ multiplex PCR. The sample has about 150,000 clones; roughly 54% are singletons. Described treatment: oral pan-JAK inhibitor, 5-10 mg twice daily. The genes are TRBV2 and TRBJ2-7; D remains ambiguous. The sequence derives from a human donor with alopecia areata. The source material was CD8+ T cells sorted from blood, sampled at week 4, from a patient treated with tofacitinib. The CDR3 is CASSGGLSLGNEQYF. DNA for the CDR3: TGTGCCAGCAGTGGTGGGTTGAGTCTAGGGAACGAGCAGTACTTC. The entire variable domain, with the rest obtained from reference TRBV2 and TRBJ2-7, is as follows: EPEVTQTPSHQVTQMGQEVILRCVPISNHLYFYWYRQILGQKVEFLVSFYNNEISEKSEIFDDQFSVERPDGSNFTLKIRSTKLEDSAMYFCASSGGLSLGNEQYFGPGTRLTVT.